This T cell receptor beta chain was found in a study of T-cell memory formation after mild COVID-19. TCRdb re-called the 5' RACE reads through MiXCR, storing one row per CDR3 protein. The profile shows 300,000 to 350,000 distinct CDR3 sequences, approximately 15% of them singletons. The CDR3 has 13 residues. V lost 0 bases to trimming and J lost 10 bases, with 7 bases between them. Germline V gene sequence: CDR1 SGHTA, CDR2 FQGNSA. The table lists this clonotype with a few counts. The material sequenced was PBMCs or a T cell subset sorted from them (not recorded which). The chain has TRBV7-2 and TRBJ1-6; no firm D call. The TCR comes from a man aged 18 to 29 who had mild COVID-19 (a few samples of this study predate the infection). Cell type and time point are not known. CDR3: CASSLAIASPLHF. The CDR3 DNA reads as TGTGCCAGCAGCTTAGCTATCGCCTCACCCCTCCACTTT. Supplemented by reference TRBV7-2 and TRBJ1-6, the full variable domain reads GAGVSQSPSNKVTEKGKDVELRCDPISGHTALYWYRQSLGQGLEFLIYFQGNSAPDKSGLPSDRFSAERTGGSVSTLTIQRTQQEDSAVYLCASSLAIASPLHFGNGTRLTVT.